The T cell receptor beta chain under discussion was sequenced for a study of blood T cell repertoires in COVID-19. From germline, CDR1 is SEHNR and CDR2 FQNEAQ (reference sequence). The length of the CDR3 is 15 residues. V lost 4 bases, J lost 4 bases, and 5 bases stayed unmatched. The repertoire was sequenced with immunoSEQ multiplex PCR; TCRdb's copy has only in-frame clones and lacks some. The sample lists approximately 260,000 clones, 70% to 90% seen once, with about 4% in the top ten. The clonotype comes from a man aged 18 to 29 with active or convalescent COVID-19. The chain combines TRBV7-9 with TRBJ1-1, with 11 bases lining up with TRBD1. The sequenced sample consisted of peripheral blood. The CDR3 bases are TGTGCCAGCAGCTCGGGGACAGGGGGACCCACTGAAGCTTTCTTT. It codes for CASSSGTGGPTEAFF.